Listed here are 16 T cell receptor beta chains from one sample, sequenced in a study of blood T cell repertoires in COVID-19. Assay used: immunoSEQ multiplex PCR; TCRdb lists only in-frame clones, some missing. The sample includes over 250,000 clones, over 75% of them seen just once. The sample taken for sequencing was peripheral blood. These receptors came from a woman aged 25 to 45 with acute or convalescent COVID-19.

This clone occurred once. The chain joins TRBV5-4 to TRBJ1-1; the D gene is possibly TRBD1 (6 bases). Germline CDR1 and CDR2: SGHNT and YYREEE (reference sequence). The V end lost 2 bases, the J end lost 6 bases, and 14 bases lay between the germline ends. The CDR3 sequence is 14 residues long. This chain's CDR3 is CASSFGGAVAEAFF. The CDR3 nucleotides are TGTGCCAGCAGCTTTGGGGGGGCGGTTGCTGAAGCTTTCTTT.

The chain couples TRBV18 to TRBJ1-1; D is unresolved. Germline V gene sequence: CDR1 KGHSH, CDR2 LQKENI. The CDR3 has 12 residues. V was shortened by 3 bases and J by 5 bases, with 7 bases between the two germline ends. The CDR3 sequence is CASSPLVTEAFF. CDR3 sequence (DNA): TGTGCCAGCTCACCCCTAGTGACTGAAGCTTTCTTT. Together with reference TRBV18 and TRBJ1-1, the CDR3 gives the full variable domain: NAGVMQNPRHLVRRRGQEARLRCSPMKGHSHVYWYRQLPEEGLKFMVYLQKENIIDESGMPKERFSAEFPKEGPSILRIQQVVRGDSAAYFCASSPLVTEAFFGQGTRLTVV.

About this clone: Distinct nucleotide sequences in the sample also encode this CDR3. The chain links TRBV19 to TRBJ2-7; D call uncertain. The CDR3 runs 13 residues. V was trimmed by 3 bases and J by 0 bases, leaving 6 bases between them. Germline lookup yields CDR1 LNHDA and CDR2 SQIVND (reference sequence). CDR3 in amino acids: CASSIADSYEQYF. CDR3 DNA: TGTGCCAGTAGTATCGCGGACTCCTACGAGCAGTACTTC.

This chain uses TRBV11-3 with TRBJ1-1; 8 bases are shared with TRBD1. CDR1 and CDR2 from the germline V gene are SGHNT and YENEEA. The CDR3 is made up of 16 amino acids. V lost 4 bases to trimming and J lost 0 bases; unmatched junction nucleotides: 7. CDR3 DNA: TGTGCCAGCAGCTCTAGACAGGGGTTAATGAACACTGAAGCTTTCTTT. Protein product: CASSSRQGLMNTEAFF.

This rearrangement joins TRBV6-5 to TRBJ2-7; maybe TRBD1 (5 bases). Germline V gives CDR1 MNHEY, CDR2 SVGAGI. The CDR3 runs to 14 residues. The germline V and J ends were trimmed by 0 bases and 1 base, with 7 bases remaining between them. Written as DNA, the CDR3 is TGTGCCAGCAGTTACTCGCCAGGGTCCTACGAGCAGTACTTC. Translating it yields CASSYSPGSYEQYF.

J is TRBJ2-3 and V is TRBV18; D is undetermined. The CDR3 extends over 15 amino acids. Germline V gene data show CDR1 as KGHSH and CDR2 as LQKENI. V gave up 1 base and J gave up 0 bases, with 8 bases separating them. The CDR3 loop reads CASSPLIRSTDTQYF. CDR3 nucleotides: TGTGCCAGCTCACCACTAATCAGGAGCACAGATACGCAGTATTTT.

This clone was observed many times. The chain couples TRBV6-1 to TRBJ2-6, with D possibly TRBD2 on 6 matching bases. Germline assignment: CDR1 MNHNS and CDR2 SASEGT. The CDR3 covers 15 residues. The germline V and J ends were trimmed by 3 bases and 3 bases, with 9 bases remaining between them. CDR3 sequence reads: CASSDLGGGANVLTF. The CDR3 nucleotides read TGTGCCAGCAGTGATCTGGGAGGTGGGGCCAACGTCCTGACTTTC.

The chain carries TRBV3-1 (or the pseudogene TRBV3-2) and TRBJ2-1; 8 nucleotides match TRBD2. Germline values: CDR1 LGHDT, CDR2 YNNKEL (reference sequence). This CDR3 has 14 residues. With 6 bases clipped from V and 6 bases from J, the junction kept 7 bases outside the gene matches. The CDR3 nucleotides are TGTGCCAGCAGACCAGGACTAGCCCCCAATGAGCAGTTCTTC. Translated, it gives CASRPGLAPNEQFF.

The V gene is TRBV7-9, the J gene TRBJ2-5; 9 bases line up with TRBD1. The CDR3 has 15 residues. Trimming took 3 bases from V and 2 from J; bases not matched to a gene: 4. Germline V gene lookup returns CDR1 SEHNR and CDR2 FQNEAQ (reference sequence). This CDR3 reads CASSFGTGLQETQYF. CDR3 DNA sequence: TGTGCCAGCAGCTTCGGGACAGGGCTACAAGAGACCCAGTACTTC.

As DNA, the CDR3 is TGTGCCAGCTCACTCTGGTCAGGGGGCGGCGATGAAAAACTGTTTTTT. It specifies CASSLWSGGGDEKLFF. The chain is built from TRBV18 and TRBJ1-4, with TRBD1 matching 8 bases. With V trimmed by 4 bases and J by 6 bases, 10 bases remained unmatched. The CDR3 is 16 amino acids. Germline assignment: CDR1 KGHSH and CDR2 LQKENI.

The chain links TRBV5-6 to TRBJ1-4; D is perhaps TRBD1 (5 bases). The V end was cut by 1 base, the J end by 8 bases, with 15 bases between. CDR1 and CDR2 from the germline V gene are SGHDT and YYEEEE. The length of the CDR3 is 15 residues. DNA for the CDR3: TGTGCCAGCAGCTTGATCTCGGGGGTTAAGGAAAAACTGTTTTTT. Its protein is CASSLISGVKEKLFF.

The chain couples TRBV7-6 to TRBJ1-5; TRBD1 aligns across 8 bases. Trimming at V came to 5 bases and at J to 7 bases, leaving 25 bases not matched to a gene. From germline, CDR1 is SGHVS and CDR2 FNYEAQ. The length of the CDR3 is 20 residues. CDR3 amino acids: CASSELGQGAPGGVPQPQHF. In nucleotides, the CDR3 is TGTGCCAGCAGCGAGCTGGGGCAGGGGGCCCCAGGGGGGGTTCCGCAGCCCCAGCATTTT.

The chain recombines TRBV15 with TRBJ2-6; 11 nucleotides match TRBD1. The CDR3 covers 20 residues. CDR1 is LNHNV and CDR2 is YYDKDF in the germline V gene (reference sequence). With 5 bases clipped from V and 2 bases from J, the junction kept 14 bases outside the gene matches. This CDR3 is CATSWVPGTGGTPGANVLTF. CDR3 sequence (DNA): TGTGCCACCAGCTGGGTGCCGGGGACAGGGGGAACCCCTGGGGCCAACGTCCTGACTTTC. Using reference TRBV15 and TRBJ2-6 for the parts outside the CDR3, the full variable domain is DAMVIQNPRYQVTQFGKPVTLSCSQTLNHNVMYWYQQKSSQAPKLLFHYYDKDFNNEADTPDNFQSRRPNTSFCFLDIRSPGLGDTAMYLCATSWVPGTGGTPGANVLTFGAGSRLTVL.

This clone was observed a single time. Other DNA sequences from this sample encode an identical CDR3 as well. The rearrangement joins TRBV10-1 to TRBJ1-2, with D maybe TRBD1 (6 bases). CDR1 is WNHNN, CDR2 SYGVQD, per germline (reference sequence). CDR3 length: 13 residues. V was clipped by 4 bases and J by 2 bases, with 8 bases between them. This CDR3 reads CASSGDTNYGYTF. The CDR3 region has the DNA TGCGCCAGCAGTGGGGACACCAACTATGGCTACACCTTC.

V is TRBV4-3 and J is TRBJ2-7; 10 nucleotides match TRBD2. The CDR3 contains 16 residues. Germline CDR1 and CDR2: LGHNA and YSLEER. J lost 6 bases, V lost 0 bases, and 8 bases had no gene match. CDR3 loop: CASSQEPSSGRAEQYF. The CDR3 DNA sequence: TGCGCCAGCAGCCAAGAACCCTCCAGCGGGAGGGCCGAGCAGTACTTC.

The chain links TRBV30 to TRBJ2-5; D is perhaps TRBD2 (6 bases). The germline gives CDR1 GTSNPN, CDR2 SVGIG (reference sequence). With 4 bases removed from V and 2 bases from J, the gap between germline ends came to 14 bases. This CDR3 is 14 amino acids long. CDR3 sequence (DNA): TGTGCCTGGACCTTGGGAGGCGGACAAGAGACCCAGTACTTC. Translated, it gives CAWTLGGGQETQYF.